These 30 T cell receptor beta chains share one sample of origin, sequenced in a study of glioma-infiltrating T cells. Using RNA template, CDR3s of TCR alpha and beta were amplified with iRepertoire arm-PCR. Each CDR3 protein is one row after TCRdb ran MiXCR on the multiplex PCR reads. The data contain some 130,000 distinct CDR3 sequences, approximately 24% of them singletons. The specimen was glioma tissue, nonneoplastic brain tissue, or PBMCs (not recorded which). These receptors all stem from a human donor with low-grade glioma or glioblastoma, undergoing nonglioma brain surgery, or in good health (not recorded which).

V usage is TRBV7-2 and J usage is TRBJ2-7; 12 nucleotides line up with TRBD2. CDR3 length equals 18 residues. Germline V CDR1 and CDR2: SGHTA, FQGNSA. The chain's CDR3 is CASSPQALAGGLKYDQYV. The CDR3 DNA reads TGTGCCAGCAGCCCCCAAGCCCTAGCGGGGGGGCTTAAGTACGATCAGTACGTC.

The gene calls are TRBV24-1 and TRBJ2-2; D is undetermined. This CDR3 is 15 amino acids long. Germline CDR1 reads KGHDR; CDR2 reads SFDVKD. The V and J ends lost 0 bases and 5 bases respectively, with 9 bases between them. The CDR3 coding sequence is TGTGCCACCAGTGATTTGGGCAGAGCGACCGGGGAGCTGTTTTTT. As protein: CATSDLGRATGELFF.

The CDR3 spells CASSPARTNEKLFF. The DNA of the CDR3 is TGTGCCAGCAGCCCAGCGCGCACTAATGAAAAACTGTTTTTT. V is TRBV7-8 and J is TRBJ1-4, with no clear D. The CDR3 spans 14 residues. Trimming shortened V by 5 bases and J by 2 bases, and 9 bases separated the two germline ends. Germline values: CDR1 SGHVS, CDR2 FQNEAQ.

In its sample, this clonotype was seen a few times. This chain joins TRBV9 and TRBJ2-3; 8 nucleotides match TRBD2. With 3 bases clipped from V and 5 bases from J, the junction kept 11 bases outside the gene matches. Germline CDR1 reads SGDLS; CDR2 reads YYNGEE. The CDR3 consists of 16 residues. CDR3 coding DNA: TGTGCCAGCAGCGGCAGCGGGGGCCCCGGAGGAGATACGCAGTATTTT. It codes for CASSGSGGPGGDTQYF.

V and J are TRBV10-3 and TRBJ2-1; D could derive from TRBD1 or TRBD2 (5 bases each). V was shortened by 9 bases and J by 0 bases, with 12 bases between the two germline ends. Germline CDR1 and CDR2: ENHRY and SYGVKD. The CDR3 length is 14 residues. The CDR3 reads CAMTPGSSYNEQFF. The CDR3 region has the DNA TGTGCCATGACCCCAGGGAGCTCCTACAATGAGCAGTTCTTC.

This chain uses TRBV11-2 with TRBJ1-1; D ambiguous. The V gene's germline CDR1 is SGHAT and CDR2 FQNNGV. V lost 2 bases to trimming and J lost 4 bases, with 8 bases between them. This CDR3 has 13 residues. The CDR3 is CASSLMGSTEAFF. The DNA of the CDR3 is TGTGCCAGCAGCTTAATGGGGAGCACTGAAGCTTTCTTT.

This chain uses TRBV7-2 with TRBJ1-5; D uncertain. The CDR3 has 13 amino acids. Trimming left V 5 bases short and J 4 bases short, with 9 bases between. The germline CDR1 and CDR2 sequences are SGHTA and FQGNSA. The CDR3 protein is CASSAQSNQPQHF. The CDR3 coding sequence is TGTGCCAGCAGCGCCCAGTCTAATCAGCCCCAGCATTTT.

The rearrangement joins TRBV3-1 to TRBJ2-5, with D unclear. Germline V gene lookup returns CDR1 LGHDT and CDR2 YNNKEL (reference sequence). The CDR3 contains 14 residues. Trimming pared 5 bases from V and 5 bases from J, leaving 15 bases between. The CDR3 sequence: CASSGGSLLETQYF. The CDR3 DNA follows: TGTGCCAGCAGCGGCGGAAGCCTCCTGGAGACCCAGTACTTC.

In regard to this clonotype: A single base separates this from a much larger clone, so it may be a read error. This rearrangement joins TRBV7-9 to TRBJ1-5; D unclear. Per germline, CDR1 SEHNR and CDR2 FQNEAQ (reference sequence). This CDR3 comprises 14 residues. Trimming stripped 6 bases from V and 1 base from J, with 10 bases between. CDR3 protein: CASRTWESNQPQHF. The CDR3 DNA reads as TGTGCCAGCAGGACCTGGGAGAGCAATCAGCCCCAGCATTTT.

In its sample, this clonotype was seen many times. The V gene is TRBV20-1, the J gene TRBJ2-5; D tentatively reads TRBD1 or TRBD2 (6 bases each). CDR3 length: 14 residues. CDR1 DFQATT and CDR2 SNEGSKA come from the germline V gene (reference sequence). Trimming stripped 7 bases from V and 5 bases from J, with 20 bases between. For the CDR3, the DNA is TGCAGTGGACATTTAGGAGGGGGGCGGGAGACCCAGTACTTC. This encodes CSGHLGGGRETQYF.

The chain joins TRBV12-3 or TRBV12-4 to TRBJ2-3; D ambiguous. The V gene lost 7 bases and the J gene lost 0 bases, with 14 bases spanning the gap. This CDR3 region has 15 residues. CDR3 in amino acids: CASTPRAPSTDTQYF. In DNA, the CDR3 is TGTGCCAGCACCCCTCGGGCCCCTAGCACAGATACGCAGTATTTT.

This clonotype was counted between two and nine times. The chain links TRBV28 to TRBJ2-4, with 8 bases lining up with TRBD1. The ends lost 7 bases at V and 14 bases at J; junction bases unmatched: 13. The CDR3 is made up of 13 amino acids. The germline gives CDR1 MDHEN, CDR2 SYDVKM. The CDR3 loop is CASTPGGEAREYF. For the CDR3, the DNA is TGTGCCAGCACCCCAGGGGGCGAAGCCCGGGAGTACTTC.

The table lists this clonotype with a few counts. The chain carries TRBV6-4 and TRBJ2-7; a possible D gene is TRBD2 (5 bases). The CDR3 is 15 residues long. Germline loops: CDR1 MRHNA, CDR2 SNTAGT. Trimming left V 4 bases short and J 3 bases short, with 16 bases between. The CDR3 region is CASSAQTAGFYEQYV. CDR3 DNA sequence: TGTGCCAGCAGTGCTCAGACGGCGGGTTTCTACGAGCAGTACGTC.

The chain combines TRBV2 with TRBJ2-3, with D unclear. The V gene lost 8 bases and the J gene lost 6 bases, with 21 bases spanning the gap. The CDR3 is 15 residues long. CDR1 is SNHLY and CDR2 is FYNNEI in the germline V gene. CDR3 region: CASSEEATSTDTQYF. For the CDR3, the DNA is TGTGCCAGCTCTGAGGAAGCCACTTCCACGGATACGCAGTATTTT. The variable domain in full, completed from reference TRBV2 and TRBJ2-3, reads EPEVTQTPSHQVTQMGQEVILRCVPISNHLYFYWYRQILGQKVEFLVSFYNNEISEKSEIFDDQFSVERPDGSNFTLKIRSTKLEDSAMYFCASSEEATSTDTQYFGPGTRLTVL.

The chain carries TRBV27 and TRBJ2-6; 7 positions match TRBD2. Germline V gene lookup returns CDR1 MNHEY and CDR2 SMNVEV (reference sequence). Trimming at V came to 5 bases and at J to 0 bases, leaving 7 bases not matched to a gene. The CDR3 consists of 17 residues. CDR3 sequence (DNA): TGTGCCAGCAGTCCCTGGGGGGGGAACTCTGGGGCCAACGTCCTGACTTTC. It codes for CASSPWGGNSGANVLTF.

The sample holds a few counts of this clonotype. This sequence joins TRBV7-2 and TRBJ1-6; D unresolved. Per germline, CDR1 SGHTA and CDR2 FQGNSA. V lost 1 base to trimming and J lost 7 bases, with 17 bases between them. The length of the CDR3 is 17 residues. For the CDR3, the DNA is TGTGCCAGCAGCTTAGGGCATATTCGGGGAGGAAATTCACCCCTCCACTTT. Translation: CASSLGHIRGGNSPLHF. Full variable domain (missing parts from reference TRBV7-2 and TRBJ1-6): GAGVSQSPSNKVTEKGKDVELRCDPISGHTALYWYRQSLGQGLEFLIYFQGNSAPDKSGLPSDRFSAERTGGSVSTLTIQRTQQEDSAVYLCASSLGHIRGGNSPLHFGNGTRLTVT.

This clonotype was observed many times. The DNA for the CDR3 is TGCAGTGCTAGAGAGTGGGGGGGGGCCAGCTATGGCTACACCTTC. Translated: CSAREWGGASYGYTF. The V gene is TRBV20-1, the J gene TRBJ1-2; D possibly corresponds to TRBD1 (6 bases). The germline V gene encodes CDR1 DFQATT and CDR2 SNEGSKA (reference sequence). The CDR3 has 15 amino acids. Trimming took 0 bases from V and 4 from J, leaving 15 bases between them.

The chain couples TRBV3-1 to TRBJ2-2, with no clear D. This CDR3 region has 12 residues. CDR1 is LGHDT, CDR2 YNNKEL, per germline (reference sequence). The V end was cut by 3 bases, the J end by 4 bases, with 3 bases between. The CDR3: CASSHSTGELFF. In DNA, the CDR3 is TGTGCCAGCAGCCATTCCACCGGGGAGCTGTTTTTT.

The chain employs TRBV15 and TRBJ2-5, with 7 bases lining up with TRBD1. Per germline, CDR1 LNHNV and CDR2 YYDKDF (reference sequence). This CDR3 region has 16 residues. With V trimmed by 1 base and J by 1 base, 6 bases remained unmatched. The CDR3, as DNA: TGTGCCACCAGCAGAGCCCTCCGGGACAGCCAAGAGACCCAGTACTTC. Translated: CATSRALRDSQETQYF. Drawing the rest from reference TRBV15 and TRBJ2-5, the complete variable domain is DAMVIQNPRYQVTQFGKPVTLSCSQTLNHNVMYWYQQKSSQAPKLLFHYYDKDFNNEADTPDNFQSRRPNTSFCFLDIRSPGLGDTAMYLCATSRALRDSQETQYFGPGTRLLVL.

This clonotype was seen at least ten times. The rearrangement links TRBV12-3 or TRBV12-4 to TRBJ1-5, with TRBD1 matching over 7 bases. The trim removed 6 bases at V and 1 base at J, leaving 6 bases unmatched. This CDR3 is 15 amino acids long. The CDR3 DNA sequence: TGTGCCAGCAGCTCGACAGGGTTGAGCAATCAGCCCCAGCATTTT. Translated: CASSSTGLSNQPQHF.

CDR3 in DNA: TGTGCCAGCCAACCCACTAGCGGGGGCGGAGAGACCCAGTACTTC. Translated: CASQPTSGGGETQYF. The V gene is TRBV7-9, the J gene TRBJ2-5, with TRBD2 matching over 11 bases. V was clipped by 8 bases and J by 4 bases; unmatched bases: 9. The CDR3 runs 15 residues. Germline CDR1 SEHNR, CDR2 FQNEAQ (reference sequence).

The chain has TRBV25-1 and TRBJ1-3; D is possibly TRBD1 (6 bases). The germline V and J ends were trimmed by 7 bases and 0 bases, with 22 bases remaining between them. This CDR3 region has 18 residues. The germline CDR1 and CDR2 sequences are MGHDK and SYGVNS. This CDR3 is CASKKRTARNSSGNTIYF. CDR3 bases: TGTGCCAGCAAGAAGAGGACAGCTAGAAATTCCTCTGGAAACACCATATATTTT.

The chain has TRBV6-1 and TRBJ1-2, with D possibly TRBD1 on 5 matching bases. Germline-derived CDR1 and CDR2 are MNHNS and SASEGT. This CDR3 is 14 amino acids long. V was clipped by 6 bases and J by 2 bases, with 13 bases between them. CDR3 loop: CASSPGGENYGYTF. CDR3 bases: TGTGCCAGCAGCCCCGGGGGGGAGAACTATGGCTACACCTTC.

V is TRBV20-1 and J is TRBJ1-5; 8 bases map to TRBD1. CDR1 is DFQATT and CDR2 is SNEGSKA in the germline V gene (reference sequence). This CDR3 contains 17 residues. The V segment lost 0 bases and the J segment 5 bases; nucleotides outside the gene matches: 12. CDR3 nucleotide sequence: TGCAGTGCTAGAGATGATGGTGCAGGGGGCGAATATCAGCCCCAGCATTTT. Encoded protein: CSARDDGAGGEYQPQHF.

This clonotype turned up a few times. This sequence joins TRBV19 and TRBJ1-3; the D is unclear. Germline V lookup: CDR1 LNHDA, CDR2 SQIVND (reference sequence). CDR3 length: 15 amino acids. Trimming shortened V by 5 bases and J by 0 bases, and 11 bases separated the two germline ends. CDR3: CASSVSRASGNTIYF. In nucleotides, the CDR3 is TGTGCCAGTAGTGTCTCCCGTGCCTCTGGAAACACCATATATTTT.

There are many counts of this clonotype. The CDR3 DNA sequence: TGTGCCAGCAGTTTGGAGGGCCCAGATACGCAGTATTTT. Its translation: CASSLEGPDTQYF. The J gene is TRBJ2-3, the V gene TRBV28; perhaps TRBD2 as D (6 bases). The CDR3 is 13 residues long. Germline CDR1 MDHEN, CDR2 SYDVKM. Trimming shortened V by 3 bases and J by 4 bases, and 8 bases separated the two germline ends. Full variable domain (outside the CDR3, taken from reference TRBV28 and TRBJ2-3): DVKVTQSSRYLVKRTGEKVFLECVQDMDHENMFWYRQDPGLGLRLIYFSYDVKMKEKGDIPEGYSVSREKKERFSLILESASTNQTSMYLCASSLEGPDTQYFGPGTRLTVL.

The chain carries TRBV2 and TRBJ1-5, with TRBD1 as a possible D gene (6 bases). Germline assignment: CDR1 SNHLY and CDR2 FYNNEI. V lost 8 bases to trimming and J lost 7 bases, with 21 bases between them. The CDR3 covers 15 residues. The CDR3 coding sequence is TGTGCCAGCCGCCTCCGGGACACGGAAAACCAGCCCCAGCATTTT. It encodes CASRLRDTENQPQHF.

The rearrangement links TRBV7-9 to TRBJ1-1; tentative D call: TRBD1 (6 bases). This CDR3 comprises 18 residues. Trimming left V 5 bases short and J 1 base short, with 23 bases between. The germline CDR1 and CDR2 sequences are SEHNR and FQNEAQ (reference sequence). CDR3 amino acids: CASSQPLTGTYKNTEAFF. In DNA form, the CDR3 reads TGTGCCAGCAGCCAACCCCTTACAGGGACTTATAAGAACACTGAAGCTTTCTTT.

Ten or more counts support this clonotype. V is TRBV28 and J is TRBJ1-2; 7 bases fit TRBD1. With V trimmed by 6 bases and J by 4 bases, 2 bases remained unmatched. Germline values: CDR1 MDHEN, CDR2 SYDVKM. This CDR3 comprises 12 residues. CDR3 nucleotides: TGTGCCAGCAGGACAGGGTCCTATGGCTACACCTTC. This gives the protein CASRTGSYGYTF.

This clonotype was detected a few times. Sequence at one end of the junction differs from germline and may be a read error. V is TRBV6-1 and J is TRBJ2-1, with D tentatively TRBD2 (5 bases). The CDR3 length is 15 residues. Germline CDR1 reads MNHNS; CDR2 reads SASEGT. This CDR3 is CASSRTPGSHNEQFF. The CDR3 DNA reads as TGTGCCAGCAGCCGGACTCCGGGCTCCCACAATGAGCAGTTCTTC.